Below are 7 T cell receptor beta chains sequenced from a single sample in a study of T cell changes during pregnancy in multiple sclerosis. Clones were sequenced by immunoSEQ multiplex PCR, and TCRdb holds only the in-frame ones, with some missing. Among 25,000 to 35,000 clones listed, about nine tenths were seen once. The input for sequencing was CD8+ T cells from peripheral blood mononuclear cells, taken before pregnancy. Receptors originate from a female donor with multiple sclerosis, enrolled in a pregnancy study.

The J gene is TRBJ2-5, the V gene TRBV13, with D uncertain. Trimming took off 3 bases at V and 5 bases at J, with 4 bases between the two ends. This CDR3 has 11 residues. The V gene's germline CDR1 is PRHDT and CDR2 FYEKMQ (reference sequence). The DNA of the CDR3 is TGTGCCAGCAGCTTTGGCGAGACCCAGTACTTC. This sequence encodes CASSFGETQYF. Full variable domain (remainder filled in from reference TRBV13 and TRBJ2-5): AAGVIQSPRHLIKEKRETATLKCYPIPRHDTVYWYQQGPGQDPQFLISFYEKMQSDKGSIPDRFSAQQFSDYHSELNMSSLELGDSALYFCASSFGETQYFGPGTRLLVL.

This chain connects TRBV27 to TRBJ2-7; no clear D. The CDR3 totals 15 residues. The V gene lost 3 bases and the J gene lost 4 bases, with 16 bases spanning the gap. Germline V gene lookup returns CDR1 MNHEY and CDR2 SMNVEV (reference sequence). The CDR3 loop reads CASSFGVGSSYEQYF. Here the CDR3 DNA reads TGTGCCAGCAGTTTTGGCGTGGGCAGCAGTTACGAGCAGTACTTC.

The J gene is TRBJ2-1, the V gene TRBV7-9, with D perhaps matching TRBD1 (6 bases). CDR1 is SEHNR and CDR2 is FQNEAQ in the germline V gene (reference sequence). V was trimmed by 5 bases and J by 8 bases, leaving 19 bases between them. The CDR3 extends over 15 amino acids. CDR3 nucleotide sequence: TGTGCCAGCAGCGACTACCAGGGGATCCGAGATGAGCAGTTCTTC. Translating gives CASSDYQGIRDEQFF.

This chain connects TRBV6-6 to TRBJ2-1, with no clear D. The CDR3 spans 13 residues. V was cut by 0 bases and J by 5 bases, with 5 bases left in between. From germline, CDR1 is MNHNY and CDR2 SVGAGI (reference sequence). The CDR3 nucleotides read TGTGCCAGCAGTTACTCGACAAACAATGAGCAGTTCTTC. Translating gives CASSYSTNNEQFF.

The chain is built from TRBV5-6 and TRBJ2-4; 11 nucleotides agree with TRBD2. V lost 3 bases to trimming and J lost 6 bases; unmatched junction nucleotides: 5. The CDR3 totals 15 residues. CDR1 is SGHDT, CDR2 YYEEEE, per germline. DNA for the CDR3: TGTGCCAGCAGCTGGGCCACTAGCGGGAGAAACATTCAGTACTTC. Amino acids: CASSWATSGRNIQYF.

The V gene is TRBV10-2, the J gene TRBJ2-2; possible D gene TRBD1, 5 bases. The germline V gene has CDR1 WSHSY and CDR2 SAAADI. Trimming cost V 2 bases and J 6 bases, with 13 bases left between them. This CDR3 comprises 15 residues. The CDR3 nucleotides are TGCGCCAGCAGTGAGCACAGGCACTTACCCGGGGAGCTGTTTTTT. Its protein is CASSEHRHLPGELFF.

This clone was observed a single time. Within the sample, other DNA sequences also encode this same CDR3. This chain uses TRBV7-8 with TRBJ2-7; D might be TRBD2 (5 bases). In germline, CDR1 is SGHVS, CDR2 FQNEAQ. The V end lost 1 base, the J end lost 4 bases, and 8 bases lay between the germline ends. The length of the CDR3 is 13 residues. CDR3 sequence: CASSLDRGYEQYF. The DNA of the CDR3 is TGTGCCAGCAGCTTAGATCGAGGGTACGAGCAGTACTTC.